Listed below are T cell receptor beta chains from one sample, sequenced in a study of T cell changes during pregnancy in multiple sclerosis. Method: immunoSEQ multiplex PCR; TCRdb's copy keeps in-frame clones and lacks some. The sample yields 80,000 to 95,000 clones, roughly 96% seen once. Sequenced here: peripheral blood, sampled in the second trimester of pregnancy. Receptors were obtained from a female donor with multiple sclerosis, enrolled in a pregnancy study. CDR3s include the opening cysteine and the closing phenylalanine or tryptophan. Each record gives: J gene, D gene, clone size, V gene, CDR3 DNA, CDR3 protein. D genes are given only for firm matches. Size tells how often a clone was seen (once, few, many) or the class of an expanded clone, and some rows leave it out.

J gene: TRBJ1-5
D gene: -
clone size: -
V gene: TRBV27
CDR3 DNA: TGTGCCAGCAGTTTATCCCCTACTCAGCCCCAGCATTTT
CDR3 protein: CASSLSPTQPQHF

J gene: TRBJ2-1
D gene: -
clone size: -
V gene: TRBV28
CDR3 DNA: TGTGCCAGCAGTGAACAGGGTACTGAGCAGTTCTTC
CDR3 protein: CASSEQGTEQFF

J gene: TRBJ1-1
D gene: -
clone size: -
V gene: TRBV7-9
CDR3 DNA: TGTGCCAGCAGCCAATCTTCGGGGATTACTGAAGCTTTCTTT
CDR3 protein: CASSQSSGITEAFF

J gene: TRBJ2-2
D gene: TRBD2
clone size: -
V gene: TRBV25-1
CDR3 DNA: TGTGCCAGCAGTGAATCGCGGGGAGGGGAGGCGGCCGGGGAGCTGTTTTTT
CDR3 protein: CASSESRGGEAAGELFF

J gene: TRBJ2-2
D gene: TRBD2
clone size: -
V gene: TRBV5-1
CDR3 DNA: TGCGCCAGCAGCGTACTACCGGGACTAGCGGGAGGCGGGGAGCTGTTTTTT
CDR3 protein: CASSVLPGLAGGGELFF

J gene: TRBJ2-1
D gene: TRBD2
clone size: -
V gene: TRBV2
CDR3 DNA: TGTGCCACAAGCGCGGGAGGGACCGGTGAGCAGTTCTTC
CDR3 protein: CATSAGGTGEQFF

J gene: TRBJ1-1
D gene: -
clone size: -
V gene: TRBV19
CDR3 DNA: TGTGCCAGTAGTTGGACATCCCCGGCCACTGAAGCTTTCTTT
CDR3 protein: CASSWTSPATEAFF

J gene: TRBJ2-6
D gene: -
clone size: few
V gene: TRBV6-1
CDR3 DNA: TGTGCCAGCAGTGAACAGGGGTCTGGGGCCAACGTCCTGACTTTC
CDR3 protein: CASSEQGSGANVLTF

J gene: TRBJ2-7
D gene: TRBD1
clone size: -
V gene: TRBV2
CDR3 DNA: TGTGCCAGCAGCCCAGAAATCGGGACAGGGGATTACGAGCAGTACTTC
CDR3 protein: CASSPEIGTGDYEQYF

J gene: TRBJ2-3
D gene: TRBD1
clone size: -
V gene: TRBV14
CDR3 DNA: TGTGCCAGCAGCATCATTCAGGGGGTCGGTACGCAGTATTTT
CDR3 protein: CASSIIQGVGTQYF

J gene: TRBJ2-7
D gene: TRBD2
clone size: -
V gene: TRBV4-1
CDR3 DNA: TGCGCCAGCAGCCACAGGGCCGGCCTAGCGGGAGACGAGCAGTACTTC
CDR3 protein: CASSHRAGLAGDEQYF

J gene: TRBJ2-1
D gene: TRBD2
clone size: -
V gene: TRBV5-1
CDR3 DNA: TGCGCCAGCAGCCCCGAAGGACTAGCGGATCCCTACAATGAGCAGTTCTTC
CDR3 protein: CASSPEGLADPYNEQFF

J gene: TRBJ2-7
D gene: -
clone size: -
V gene: TRBV18
CDR3 DNA: TGTGCCAGCCTAGACAGACCAGACTACGAGCAGTACTTC
CDR3 protein: CASLDRPDYEQYF

J gene: TRBJ2-1
D gene: -
clone size: once
V gene: TRBV5-4
CDR3 DNA: TGTGCCAGCAGCTTGGCGCGAGGCTCCTACAATGAGCAGTTCTTC
CDR3 protein: CASSLARGSYNEQFF

J gene: TRBJ2-3
D gene: TRBD2
clone size: -
V gene: TRBV6-4
CDR3 DNA: TGTGCCAGCAGTATGGGACTAGCGGGTGGGTCAGATACGCAGTATTTT
CDR3 protein: CASSMGLAGGSDTQYF

J gene: TRBJ1-4
D gene: -
clone size: -
V gene: TRBV30
CDR3 DNA: TGTGCCAGTCTGACAGGACTTAATGAAAAACTGTTTTTT
CDR3 protein: CASLTGLNEKLFF

J gene: TRBJ2-7
D gene: TRBD2
clone size: once
V gene: TRBV4-1
CDR3 DNA: TGCGCCAGCAGCTTTACTCAGCGGGAGGTAGACGAGCAGTACTTC
CDR3 protein: CASSFTQREVDEQYF

J gene: TRBJ2-7
D gene: TRBD1
clone size: -
V gene: TRBV18
CDR3 DNA: TGTGCCAGCTCACCAGACAGGGCACTCGAGCAGTACTTC
CDR3 protein: CASSPDRALEQYF

J gene: TRBJ2-7
D gene: TRBD1
clone size: -
V gene: TRBV27
CDR3 DNA: TGTGCCAGCAGTCTTCCCGGGACAGGGAAGTACGAGCAGTACTTC
CDR3 protein: CASSLPGTGKYEQYF

J gene: TRBJ2-5
D gene: TRBD2
clone size: -
V gene: TRBV4-2
CDR3 DNA: TGTGCCAGCAGCCAAGAGGCGGGCGGGAGGGCCGCCGAGACCCAGTACTTC
CDR3 protein: CASSQEAGGRAAETQYF

J gene: TRBJ1-1
D gene: TRBD1
clone size: -
V gene: TRBV29-1
CDR3 DNA: TGCAGCGTTAGGACAGGCATGAACACTGAAGCTTTCTTT
CDR3 protein: CSVRTGMNTEAFF

J gene: TRBJ2-7
D gene: -
clone size: -
V gene: TRBV27
CDR3 DNA: TGTGCCAGCCCCCGCTACGAGCAGTACTTC
CDR3 protein: CASPRYEQYF

J gene: TRBJ2-7
D gene: TRBD1
clone size: once
V gene: TRBV9
CDR3 DNA: TGTGCCAGCAGCCCCGGACAGGTGTCCTACGAGCAGTACTTC
CDR3 protein: CASSPGQVSYEQYF

J gene: TRBJ2-1
D gene: -
clone size: few
V gene: TRBV25-1
CDR3 DNA: TGTGCCAGCAGTGAAAACGGCAGGGGAAGCTCCTACAATGAGCAGTTCTTC
CDR3 protein: CASSENGRGSSYNEQFF

J gene: TRBJ2-7
D gene: TRBD2
clone size: -
V gene: TRBV7-2
CDR3 DNA: TGTGCCAGCAGCTTCAGAGGCGGGAGCTCCTACGAGCAGTACTTC
CDR3 protein: CASSFRGGSSYEQYF

J gene: TRBJ2-1
D gene: -
clone size: once
V gene: TRBV5-4
CDR3 DNA: TGTGCCAGCAGCTCTGACCCTCGGGGGGCGCAGTACAATGAGCAGTTCTTC
CDR3 protein: CASSSDPRGAQYNEQFF

J gene: TRBJ1-4
D gene: -
clone size: -
V gene: TRBV5-8
CDR3 DNA: TGTGCCAGCAGCTTGGCGGGACTCCCTAATGAAAAACTGTTTTTT
CDR3 protein: CASSLAGLPNEKLFF

J gene: TRBJ1-4
D gene: -
clone size: -
V gene: TRBV18
CDR3 DNA: TGTGCCAGCTCACCGATACCGAGAGGAGGAAAACTGTTTTTT
CDR3 protein: CASSPIPRGGKLFF

J gene: TRBJ2-2
D gene: TRBD1
clone size: -
V gene: TRBV5-4
CDR3 DNA: TGTGCCAGCAGCTTGGCCTGGACAGGGGCCGGGGAGCTGTTTTTT
CDR3 protein: CASSLAWTGAGELFF

J gene: TRBJ1-5
D gene: -
clone size: -
V gene: TRBV30
CDR3 DNA: TGTGCCTGGAGCCGCCCCGGGGGCAATCAGCCCCAGCATTTT
CDR3 protein: CAWSRPGGNQPQHF